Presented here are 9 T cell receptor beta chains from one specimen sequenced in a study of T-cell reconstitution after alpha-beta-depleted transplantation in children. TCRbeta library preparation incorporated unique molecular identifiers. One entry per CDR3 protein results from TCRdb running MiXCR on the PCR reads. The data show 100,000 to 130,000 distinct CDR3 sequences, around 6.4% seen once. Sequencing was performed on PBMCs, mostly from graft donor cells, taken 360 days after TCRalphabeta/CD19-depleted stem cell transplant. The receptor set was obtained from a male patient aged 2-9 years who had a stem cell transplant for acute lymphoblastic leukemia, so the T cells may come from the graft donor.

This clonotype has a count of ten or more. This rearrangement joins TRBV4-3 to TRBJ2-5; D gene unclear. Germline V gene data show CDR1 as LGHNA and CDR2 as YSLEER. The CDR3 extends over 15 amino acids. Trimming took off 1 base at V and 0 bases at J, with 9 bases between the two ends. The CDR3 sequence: CASSQGSLYQETQYF. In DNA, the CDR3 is TGCGCCAGCAGCCAAGGTAGCTTGTACCAAGAGACCCAGTACTTC.

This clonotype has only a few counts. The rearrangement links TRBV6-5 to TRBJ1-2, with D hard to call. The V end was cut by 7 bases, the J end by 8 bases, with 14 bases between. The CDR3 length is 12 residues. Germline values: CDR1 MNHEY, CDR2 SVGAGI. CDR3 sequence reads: CASTSGMDGYTF. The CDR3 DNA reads TGTGCCAGCACCTCGGGGATGGACGGCTACACCTTC.

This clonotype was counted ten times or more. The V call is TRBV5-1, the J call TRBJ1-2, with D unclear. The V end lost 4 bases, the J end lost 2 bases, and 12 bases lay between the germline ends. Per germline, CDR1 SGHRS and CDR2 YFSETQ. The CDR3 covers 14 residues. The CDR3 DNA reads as TGCGCCAGCAGCCCCCGACGGGGAAACTATGGCTACACCTTC. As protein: CASSPRRGNYGYTF.

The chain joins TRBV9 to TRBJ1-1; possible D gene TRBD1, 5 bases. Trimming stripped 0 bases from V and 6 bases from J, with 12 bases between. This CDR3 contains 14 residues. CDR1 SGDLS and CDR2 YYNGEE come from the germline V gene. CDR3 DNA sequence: TGTGCCAGCAGCGTAGACCAGGTAGGGGCTGAAGCTTTCTTT. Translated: CASSVDQVGAEAFF.

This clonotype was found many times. CDR3 region: CASSRSLDGSYEQYF. Here the CDR3 DNA reads TGTGCCAGCAGCCGTTCCCTTGACGGATCCTACGAGCAGTACTTC. The rearrangement joins TRBV5-5 to TRBJ2-7; no clear D. V gave up 4 bases and J gave up 1 base, with 15 bases separating them. There are 15 residues in the CDR3. Germline V gene sequence: CDR1 SGHKS, CDR2 YYEKEE (reference sequence). Supplemented by reference TRBV5-5 and TRBJ2-7, the full variable domain reads DAGVTQSPTHLIKTRGQQVTLRCSPISGHKSVSWYQQVLGQGPQFIFQYYEKEERGRGNFPDRFSARQFPNYSSELNVNALLLGDSALYLCASSRSLDGSYEQYFGPGTRLTVT.

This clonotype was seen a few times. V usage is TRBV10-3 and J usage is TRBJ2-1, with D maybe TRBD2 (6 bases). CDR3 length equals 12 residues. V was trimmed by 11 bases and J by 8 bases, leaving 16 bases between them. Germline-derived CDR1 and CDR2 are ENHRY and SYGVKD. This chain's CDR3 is CASGTGGDEQFF. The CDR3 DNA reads TGTGCCTCCGGGACTGGGGGTGATGAGCAGTTCTTC.

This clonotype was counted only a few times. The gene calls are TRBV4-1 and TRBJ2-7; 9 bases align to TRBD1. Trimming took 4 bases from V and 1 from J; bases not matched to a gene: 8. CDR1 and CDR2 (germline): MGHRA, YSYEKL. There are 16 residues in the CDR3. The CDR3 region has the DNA TGCGCCAGCAGCCTTTATACGGGACAGGGTTCCTACGAGCAGTACTTC. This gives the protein CASSLYTGQGSYEQYF.

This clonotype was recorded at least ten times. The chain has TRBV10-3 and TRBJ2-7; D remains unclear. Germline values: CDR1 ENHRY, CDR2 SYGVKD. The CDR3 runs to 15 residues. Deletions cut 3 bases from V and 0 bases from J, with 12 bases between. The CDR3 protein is CAISEYRTGSYEQYF. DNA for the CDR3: TGTGCCATCAGTGAATACCGGACGGGCTCCTACGAGCAGTACTTC.

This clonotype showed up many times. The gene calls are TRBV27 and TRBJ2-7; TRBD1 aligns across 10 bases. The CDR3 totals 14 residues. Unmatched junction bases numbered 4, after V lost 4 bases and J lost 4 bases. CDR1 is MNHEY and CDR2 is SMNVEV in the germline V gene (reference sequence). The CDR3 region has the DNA TGTGCCAGCAGTTCCTCGGACAGGGGGTACGAGCAGTACTTC. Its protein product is CASSSSDRGYEQYF.